The rows below give T cell receptor beta chains drawn from one sample of a study of blood T cell repertoires in COVID-19. The protocol was immunoSEQ multiplex PCR, while the TCRdb copy is restricted to in-frame clones and leaves out a portion. In the table there are about 210,000 clones, roughly 90% of which are singletons. The sequencing input was peripheral blood. The receptor set was obtained from a man between 65 and 85 years old with acute or convalescent COVID-19. Each CDR3 is given with its conserved first and last residue. D genes are given only for firm matches. Size is stated for part of the rows, as once, few or many counts, or as a class when the clone is expanded.

abundance,d_gene,v_gene,j_gene,CDR3nt,CDR3aa
-,-,TRBV24-1,TRBJ2-3,TGTGCCACACAGGGGAGAGGGACTGGCACAGATACGCAGTATTTT,CATQGRGTGTDTQYF
-,-,TRBV7-9,TRBJ1-1,TGTGCCAGTAACAGGATGAACACTGAAGCTTTCTTT,CASNRMNTEAFF
-,TRBD2,TRBV7-7,TRBJ2-5,TGTGCTAGCAGCTTAGGGGGGGGACTAGCGGAGAACAAGGAAGAGACCCAGTACTTC,CASSLGGGLAENKEETQYF
-,TRBD1,TRBV7-3,TRBJ2-1,TGTGCCAGCAGCTTATTTGGTGACAGGGGAGTTCACAATGAGCAGTTCTTC,CASSLFGDRGVHNEQFF
-,-,TRBV13,TRBJ2-1,TGTGCCAGCAGCTTTCGGCGGGGCGAGCAGTTCTTC,CASSFRRGEQFF
-,-,TRBV6-6,TRBJ2-3,TGTGCCAGCAGTATAGGACAAGGCACAGATACGCAGTATTTT,CASSIGQGTDTQYF
-,-,TRBV10-3,TRBJ1-5,TGTGCCATCAGCCCAGGAATGAGCAATCAGCCCCAGCATTTT,CAISPGMSNQPQHF
-,-,TRBV4-1,TRBJ1-2,TGCGCCAGCAGCCAAAGTGTGAGATTGGATGGCTACACCTTC,CASSQSVRLDGYTF
once,TRBD1,TRBV18,TRBJ2-1,TGTGCCAGCTCACCCTGGACAGGGAACAATGAGCAGTTCTTC,CASSPWTGNNEQFF
-,-,TRBV5-5,TRBJ2-2,TGTGCCAGCAGCCTGGACAGTAACACCGGGGAGCTGTTTTTT,CASSLDSNTGELFF
-,-,TRBV19,TRBJ2-6,TGTGCCAGTAGCAAGCTACGTGGCTCTGGGGCCAACGTCCTGACTTTC,CASSKLRGSGANVLTF
-,-,TRBV23-1,TRBJ1-5,TGCGCCAGCAATCCACCGGGCCAAGGGGGTCAGCCCCAGCATTTT,CASNPPGQGGQPQHF
-,TRBD1,TRBV2,TRBJ1-1,TGTGCCAGCAGACGGGACAGGAACACTGAAGCTTTCTTT,CASRRDRNTEAFF
-,TRBD1,TRBV18,TRBJ2-3,TGTGCCAGCTCACCACCTGGGACAGGGGATGGAGATACGCAGTATTTT,CASSPPGTGDGDTQYF
-,-,TRBV28,TRBJ1-3,TGTGCCAGCAGTTTCCGTGGGGGGGCCGGAAACACCATATATTTT,CASSFRGGAGNTIYF
once,TRBD2,TRBV7-3,TRBJ2-2,TGTGCCAGCAGCTTTGCGGCGGGAGGGGACGGGGAGCTGTTTTTT,CASSFAAGGDGELFF
once,TRBD1,TRBV4-3,TRBJ1-4,TGCGCCAGCAGCCAAGAGGGACAGGGATTCGAAAAACTGTTTTTT,CASSQEGQGFEKLFF
-,TRBD2,TRBV30,TRBJ2-5,TGTGCTTGGGGGACTAGCGGCACCGGGACCCAGTACTTC,CAWGTSGTGTQYF
-,-,TRBV28,TRBJ1-2,TGTGCCAGCAGTTCGGCAGGGGCCGACTATGGCTACACCTTC,CASSSAGADYGYTF
-,-,TRBV19,TRBJ1-6,TGTGCCAGTAGGCCCAGGGGCGTTAATTCACCCCTCCACTTT,CASRPRGVNSPLHF
-,TRBD1,TRBV2,TRBJ2-1,TGTGCCAGCAGTGAAAGACAGGGGCGAGACAATGAGCAGTTCTTC,CASSERQGRDNEQFF
-,TRBD2,TRBV10-3,TRBJ2-2,TGTGCCATCAGTGAGTTGAGGGAGGGGAACACCGGGGAGCTGTTTTTT,CAISELREGNTGELFF
few,TRBD2,TRBV4-1,TRBJ2-1,TGCGCCAGCAGCCTGTTGTCTAGCGGGGAAATGGGGCAGTTCTTC,CASSLLSSGEMGQFF
-,TRBD2,TRBV10-3,TRBJ2-1,TGTGCCGCGCAGACTAGCGGGGTGAGGGATGAGCAGTTCTTC,CAAQTSGVRDEQFF
-,-,TRBV7-9,TRBJ2-5,TGTGCCAGCAGCTCCCTTTCGGAGACCCAGTACTTC,CASSSLSETQYF
-,TRBD2,TRBV9,TRBJ2-7,TGTGCCAGCAGCGTAGCGGCTAGCGGGACCTACGAGCAGTACTTC,CASSVAASGTYEQYF
once,-,TRBV10-3,TRBJ2-1,TGTGCCATCAGTGAGTCGGGGGCCTGGGAGTTCTTC,CAISESGAWEFF
-,TRBD1,TRBV28,TRBJ1-2,TGTGCCAGCAGGATTGAATCCGGGACAGGGGATTTGAATGGCTACACCTTC,CASRIESGTGDLNGYTF
few,TRBD1,TRBV6-5,TRBJ1-1,TGTGCCAGCATCCAGGGGACAGGACACACTGAAGCTTTCTTT,CASIQGTGHTEAFF
-,-,TRBV7-2,TRBJ2-5,TGTGCCAGCAGCCCCAGCGGATCGAAAGAGACCCAGTACTTC,CASSPSGSKETQYF
-,-,TRBV21-1,TRBJ2-1,TGTGCCAGCAGCAAAGAAGAGGATCGCGGATCTACCTACAATGAGCAGTTCTTC,CASSKEEDRGSTYNEQFF
-,TRBD2,TRBV18,TRBJ2-1,TGTGCCAGCTCACTTGGACTAGCGGGGTACAATGAGCAGTTCTTC,CASSLGLAGYNEQFF
-,TRBD2,TRBV11-3,TRBJ2-1,TGTGCCAGCAGCCGGACTAGCGGAACCTACAATGAGCAGTTCTTC,CASSRTSGTYNEQFF
once,-,TRBV29-1,TRBJ1-1,TGCAGCGGCGGAAACACTGAAGCTTTCTTT,CSGGNTEAFF
-,TRBD2,TRBV28,TRBJ2-1,TGTGCCACCCAAGCGGGAGGCTCCTACAATGAGCAGTTCTTC,CATQAGGSYNEQFF
-,TRBD1,TRBV5-1,TRBJ1-4,TGCGCCAGCAGCTTGACAGGGGGCGGCGGTAATGAAAAACTGTTTTTT,CASSLTGGGGNEKLFF
-,TRBD2,TRBV7-9,TRBJ2-7,TGTGCCAGCAGCTTAGGGACTAGCGGGACCTCCTACGAGCAGTACTTC,CASSLGTSGTSYEQYF
-,-,TRBV6-2/TRBV6-3,TRBJ2-1,TGTGCCAGCAGTCACCGGGACTTCCTGAAGGGTGAGCAGTTCTTC,CASSHRDFLKGEQFF
-,TRBD1,TRBV2,TRBJ2-7,TGTGCCAGCAGTGCGGGACAGGGGGCCTACGAGCAGTACTTC,CASSAGQGAYEQYF
-,-,TRBV9,TRBJ2-1,TGTGCCAGCAGCGGAGACCGGGACAATGAGCAGTTCTTC,CASSGDRDNEQFF
-,TRBD2,TRBV3-1/TRBV3-2,TRBJ2-7,TGTGCCAGCAGCCGATCCGGGACTAGCGGGTCTTTAATCTCCTACGAGCAGTACTTC,CASSRSGTSGSLISYEQYF
-,TRBD2,TRBV10-3,TRBJ2-3,TGTGCCATCAGTGAGTCTGGGACTAGCGGGAGGGGCACAGATACGCAGTATTTT,CAISESGTSGRGTDTQYF
-,-,TRBV19,TRBJ1-2,TGTGCCAGTAGGCCCGGGAGACGCAACTATGGCTACACCTTC,CASRPGRRNYGYTF
few,-,TRBV21-1,TRBJ2-2,TGTGCCAGCAGCAAAGGGGACAGGGGGCGTACCGGGGAGCTGTTTTTT,CASSKGDRGRTGELFF
-,TRBD1,TRBV28,TRBJ2-5,TGTGCCAGCACCACATACGGGGGACAGGATGTAGAGACCCAGTACTTC,CASTTYGGQDVETQYF
-,TRBD2,TRBV28,TRBJ2-1,TGTGCCAGCAGTGCTAGCGGACCCTCCTACAATGAGCAGTTCTTC,CASSASGPSYNEQFF
-,TRBD2,TRBV19,TRBJ2-7,TGTGCCATCTCGGGACTAGCGCTCGAGACCTTATCCTACGAGCAGTACTTC,CAISGLALETLSYEQYF
-,-,TRBV7-3,TRBJ2-2,TGTGCCAGCAGCTTAATTAAAAGCGGCTCGAACACCGGGGAGCTGTTTTTT,CASSLIKSGSNTGELFF
-,TRBD2,TRBV5-1,TRBJ2-3,TGCGCCAGCAGCAACCCCGGGACTAGCAACGATACGCAGTATTTT,CASSNPGTSNDTQYF
-,TRBD1,TRBV4-3,TRBJ2-5,TGCGCCAGCAGCCAAGAAATCCACAGGGGAGAGACCCAGTACTTC,CASSQEIHRGETQYF
-,-,TRBV28,TRBJ2-7,TGTGCCAGCCCCATTCAGAACGAGCAGTACTTC,CASPIQNEQYF
-,TRBD1,TRBV6-1,TRBJ1-4,TGTGCCAGCAGTGAGGGGGGGACAGGGTCTAATGAAAAACTGTTTTTT,CASSEGGTGSNEKLFF
-,-,TRBV5-1,TRBJ2-3,TGCGCCAGCAGCTTGGCCCAGCGGAGCACAGATACGCAGTATTTT,CASSLAQRSTDTQYF
-,-,TRBV5-1,TRBJ2-2,TGCGCCAGCAGCTTCCTGGACAGCAGGGGGGAGCTGTTTTTT,CASSFLDSRGELFF
-,-,TRBV18,TRBJ1-1,TGTGCCAGCTCACTAGCGGGCGGGGTTGAAGCTTTCTTT,CASSLAGGVEAFF
-,TRBD1,TRBV6-5,TRBJ2-7,TGTGCCAGCAGGGCGGGACAGGGCTCAACCTACGAGCAGTACTTC,CASRAGQGSTYEQYF